This TCR beta chain was captured by sequencing in a study of T cell responses to AZD1222 COVID-19 vaccine. Germline lookup yields CDR1 MNHNS and CDR2 SASEGT. The ends were cut back, 0 bases at V and 4 bases at J, with 13 bases in the middle. CDR3 length: 16 residues. Here immunoSEQ multiplex PCR was the method, and the copy in TCRdb shows in-frame clones only, minus some. The profile covers about 160,000 clones, with 94% appearing a single time and 1.3% taken by the ten largest. Findings and caveats of the study: Among vaccine-associated CD4 TCRs, coverage spanned spike, with dominance at 160-218 and 743-854.

In the case of this clone: Its antigen is not identified.

Sample: peripheral blood, taken on day 0 of AZD1222 vaccination. This sequence was found in an adult in good health. The chain is built from TRBV6-1 and TRBJ1-5, with D perhaps TRBD1 (6 bases). The CDR3 coding sequence is TGTGCCAGCAGTGAAGCCCCGGGGCAGGGGAATCAGCCCCAGCATTTT. Translation gives CASSEAPGQGNQPQHF.